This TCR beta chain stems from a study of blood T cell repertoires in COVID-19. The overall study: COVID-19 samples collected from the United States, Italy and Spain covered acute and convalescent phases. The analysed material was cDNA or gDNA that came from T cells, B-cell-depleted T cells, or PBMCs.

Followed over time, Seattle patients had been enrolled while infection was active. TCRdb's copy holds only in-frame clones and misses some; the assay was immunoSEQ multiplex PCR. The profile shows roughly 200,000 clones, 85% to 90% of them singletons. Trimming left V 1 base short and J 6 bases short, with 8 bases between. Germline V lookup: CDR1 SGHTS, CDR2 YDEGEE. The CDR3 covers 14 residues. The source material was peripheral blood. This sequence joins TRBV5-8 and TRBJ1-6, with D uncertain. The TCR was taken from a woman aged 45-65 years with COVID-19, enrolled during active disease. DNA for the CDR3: TGTGCCAGCAGCTTGCAAAGTAGTAATTCACCCCTCCACTTT. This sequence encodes CASSLQSSNSPLHF.